This T cell receptor (beta chain) emerged from a study of cytomegalovirus exposure and HLA in healthy donors. This clone has just one count. The primer mix had 60 Vbeta and 13 Jbeta primers. Clones were sequenced by immunoSEQ multiplex PCR, and TCRdb holds only the in-frame ones, with some missing. The sample has about 160,000 clones; 82% are singletons. Trimming removed 5 bases from V and 9 bases from J, with 17 bases in between. Germline CDR1 reads SGHTA; CDR2 reads FQGNSA. This CDR3 contains 14 residues. The material sequenced was PBMCs. The chain has TRBV7-2 and TRBJ2-1; no clear D gene. The TCR comes from a man in his fifties in good health and CMV-seropositive. CDR3 bases: TGTGCCAGCAGCCCCGGCGGTAGCCCCGTTGAGCAGTTCTTC. It specifies CASSPGGSPVEQFF. The entire variable domain, with the rest obtained from reference TRBV7-2 and TRBJ2-1, is as follows: GAGVSQSPSNKVTEKGKDVELRCDPISGHTALYWYRQSLGQGLEFLIYFQGNSAPDKSGLPSDRFSAERTGGSVSTLTIQRTQQEDSAVYLCASSPGGSPVEQFFGPGTRLTVL.